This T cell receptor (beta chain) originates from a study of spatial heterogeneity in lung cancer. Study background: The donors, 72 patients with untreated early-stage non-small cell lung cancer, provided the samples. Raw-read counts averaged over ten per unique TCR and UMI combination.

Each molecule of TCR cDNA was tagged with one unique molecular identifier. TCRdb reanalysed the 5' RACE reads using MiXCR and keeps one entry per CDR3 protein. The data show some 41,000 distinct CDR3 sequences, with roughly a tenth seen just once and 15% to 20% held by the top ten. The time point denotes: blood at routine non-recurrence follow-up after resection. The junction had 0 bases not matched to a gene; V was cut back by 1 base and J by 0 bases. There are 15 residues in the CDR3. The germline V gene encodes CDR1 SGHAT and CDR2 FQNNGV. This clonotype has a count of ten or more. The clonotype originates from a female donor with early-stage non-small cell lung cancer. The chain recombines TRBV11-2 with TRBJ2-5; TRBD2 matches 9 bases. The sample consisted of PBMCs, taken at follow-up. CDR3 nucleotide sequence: TGTGCCAGCAGCTTAGGACTAGCGGACCAAGAGACCCAGTACTTC. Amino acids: CASSLGLADQETQYF.